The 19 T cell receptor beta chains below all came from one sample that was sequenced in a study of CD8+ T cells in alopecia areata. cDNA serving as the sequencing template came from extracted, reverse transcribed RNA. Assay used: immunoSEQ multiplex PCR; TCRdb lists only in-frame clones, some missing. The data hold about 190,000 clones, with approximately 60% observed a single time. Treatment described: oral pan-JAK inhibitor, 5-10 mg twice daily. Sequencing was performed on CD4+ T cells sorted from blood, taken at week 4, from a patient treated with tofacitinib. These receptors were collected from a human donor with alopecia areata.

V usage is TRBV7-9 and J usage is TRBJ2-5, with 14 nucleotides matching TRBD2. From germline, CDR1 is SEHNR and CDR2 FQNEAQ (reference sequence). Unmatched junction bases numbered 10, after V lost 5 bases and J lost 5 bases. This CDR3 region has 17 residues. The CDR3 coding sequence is TGTGCCAGCAGCCCCGGGACTAGCGGGAGAAGCCGGGAGACCCAGTACTTC. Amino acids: CASSPGTSGRSRETQYF.

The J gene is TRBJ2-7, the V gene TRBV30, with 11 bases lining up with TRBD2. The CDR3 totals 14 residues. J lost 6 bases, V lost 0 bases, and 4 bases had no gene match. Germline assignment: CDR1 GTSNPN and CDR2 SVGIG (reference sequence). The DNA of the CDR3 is TGTGCCTGGAGTGTACGACTAGCGGGACGCGAGCAGTACTTC. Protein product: CAWSVRLAGREQYF.

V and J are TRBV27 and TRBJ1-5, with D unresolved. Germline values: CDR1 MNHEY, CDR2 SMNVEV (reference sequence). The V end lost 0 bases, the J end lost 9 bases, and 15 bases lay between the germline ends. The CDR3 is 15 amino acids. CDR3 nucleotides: TGTGCCAGCAGTTTATCCTGGACCGGGGAGGGGCCCCAGCATTTT. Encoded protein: CASSLSWTGEGPQHF.

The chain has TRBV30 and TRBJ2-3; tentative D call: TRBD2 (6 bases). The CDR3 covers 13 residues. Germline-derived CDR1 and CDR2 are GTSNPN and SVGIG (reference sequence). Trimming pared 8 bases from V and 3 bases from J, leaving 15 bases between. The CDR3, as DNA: TGTGCCGGTCGGGGGAGTGGGACAGATACGCAGTATTTT. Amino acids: CAGRGSGTDTQYF.

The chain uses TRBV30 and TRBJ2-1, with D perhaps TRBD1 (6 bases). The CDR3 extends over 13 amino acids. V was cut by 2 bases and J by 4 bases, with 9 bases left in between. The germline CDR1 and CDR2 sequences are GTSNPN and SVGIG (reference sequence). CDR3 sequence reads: CAWSTDRYNEQFF. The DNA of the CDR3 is TGTGCCTGGAGTACGGACAGATACAATGAGCAGTTCTTC.

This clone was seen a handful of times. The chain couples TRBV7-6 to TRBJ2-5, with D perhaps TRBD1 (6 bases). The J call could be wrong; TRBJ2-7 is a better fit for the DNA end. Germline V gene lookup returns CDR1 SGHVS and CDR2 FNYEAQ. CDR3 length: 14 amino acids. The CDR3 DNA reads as TGTGCCAGCAGCTTAGAGGACAGATCCTACGAGCAGTACTTC. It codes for CASSLEDRSYEQYF.

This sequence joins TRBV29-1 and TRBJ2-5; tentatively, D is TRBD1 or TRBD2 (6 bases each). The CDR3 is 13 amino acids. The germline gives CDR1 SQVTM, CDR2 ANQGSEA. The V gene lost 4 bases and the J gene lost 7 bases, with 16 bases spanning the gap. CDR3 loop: CSVGSGGAGTQYF. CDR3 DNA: TGCAGCGTTGGATCCGGGGGCGCAGGGACCCAGTACTTC.

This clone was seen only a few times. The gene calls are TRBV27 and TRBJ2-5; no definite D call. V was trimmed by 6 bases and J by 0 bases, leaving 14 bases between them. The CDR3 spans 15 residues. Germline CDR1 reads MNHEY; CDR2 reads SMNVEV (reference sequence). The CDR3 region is CASRKDLKYQETQYF. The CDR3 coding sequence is TGTGCCAGCAGAAAGGACCTCAAGTACCAAGAGACCCAGTACTTC.

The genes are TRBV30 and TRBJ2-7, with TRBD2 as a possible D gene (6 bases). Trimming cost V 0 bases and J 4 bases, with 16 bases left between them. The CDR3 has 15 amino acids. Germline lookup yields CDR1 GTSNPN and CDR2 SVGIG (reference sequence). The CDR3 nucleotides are TGTGCCTGGAGTGTAGTGGACCGAGGACTATACGAGCAGTACTTC. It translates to CAWSVVDRGLYEQYF.

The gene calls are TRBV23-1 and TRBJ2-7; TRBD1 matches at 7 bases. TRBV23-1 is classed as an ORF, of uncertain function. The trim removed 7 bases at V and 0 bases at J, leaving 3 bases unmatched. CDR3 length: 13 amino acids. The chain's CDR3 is CASTWTGSYEQYF. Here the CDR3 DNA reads TGCGCCAGCACCTGGACAGGCTCCTACGAGCAGTACTTC.

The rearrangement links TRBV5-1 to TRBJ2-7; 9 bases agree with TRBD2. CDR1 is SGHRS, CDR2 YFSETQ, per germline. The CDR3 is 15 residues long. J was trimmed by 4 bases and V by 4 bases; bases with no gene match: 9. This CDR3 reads CASSETEREEYEQYF. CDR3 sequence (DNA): TGCGCCAGCAGCGAAACGGAGCGGGAGGAATACGAGCAGTACTTC.

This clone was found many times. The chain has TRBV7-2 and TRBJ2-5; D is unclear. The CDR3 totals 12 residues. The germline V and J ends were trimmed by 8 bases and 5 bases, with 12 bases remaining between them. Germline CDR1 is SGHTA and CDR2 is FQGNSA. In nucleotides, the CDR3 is TGTGCCAGCTCTCGGCCCGGGGAGACCCAGTACTTC. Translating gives CASSRPGETQYF.

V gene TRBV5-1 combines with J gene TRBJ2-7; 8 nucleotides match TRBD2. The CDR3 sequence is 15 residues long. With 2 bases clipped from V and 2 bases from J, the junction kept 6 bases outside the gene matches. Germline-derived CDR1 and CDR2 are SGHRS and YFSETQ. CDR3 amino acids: CASSFGLALAYEQYF. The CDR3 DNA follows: TGCGCCAGCAGCTTCGGACTAGCATTGGCCTACGAGCAGTACTTC.

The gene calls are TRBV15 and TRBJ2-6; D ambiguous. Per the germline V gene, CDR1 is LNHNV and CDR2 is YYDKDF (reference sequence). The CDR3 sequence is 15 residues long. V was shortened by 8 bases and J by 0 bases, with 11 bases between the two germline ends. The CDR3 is CATRETSSGANVLTF. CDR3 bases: TGTGCCACCCGAGAAACAAGCTCTGGGGCCAACGTCCTGACTTTC.

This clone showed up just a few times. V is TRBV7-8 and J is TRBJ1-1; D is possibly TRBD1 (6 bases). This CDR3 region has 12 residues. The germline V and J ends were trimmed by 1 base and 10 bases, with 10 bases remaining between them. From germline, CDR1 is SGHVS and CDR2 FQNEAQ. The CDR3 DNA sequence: TGTGCCAGCAGCTTAGGAGAGGGGGGAGCTTTCTTT. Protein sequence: CASSLGEGGAFF.

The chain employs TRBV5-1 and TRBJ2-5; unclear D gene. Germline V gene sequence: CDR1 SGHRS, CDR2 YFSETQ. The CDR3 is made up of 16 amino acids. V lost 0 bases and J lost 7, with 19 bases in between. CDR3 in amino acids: CASSLEPAGVSGTQYF. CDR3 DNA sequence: TGCGCCAGCAGCTTGGAGCCGGCAGGTGTGTCGGGGACCCAGTACTTC.

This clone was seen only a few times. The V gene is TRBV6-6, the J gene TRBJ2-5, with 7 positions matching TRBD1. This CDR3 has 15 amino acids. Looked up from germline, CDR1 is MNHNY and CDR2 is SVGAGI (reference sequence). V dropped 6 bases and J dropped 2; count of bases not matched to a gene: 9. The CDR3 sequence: CASRATGVPQETQYF. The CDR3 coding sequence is TGTGCCAGCAGGGCAACAGGGGTCCCTCAAGAGACCCAGTACTTC.

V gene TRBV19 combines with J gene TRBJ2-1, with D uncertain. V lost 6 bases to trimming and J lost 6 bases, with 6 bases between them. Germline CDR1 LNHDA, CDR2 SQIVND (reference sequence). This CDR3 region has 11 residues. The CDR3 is CASRSINEQFF. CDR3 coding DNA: TGTGCCAGTAGATCCATCAATGAGCAGTTCTTC.

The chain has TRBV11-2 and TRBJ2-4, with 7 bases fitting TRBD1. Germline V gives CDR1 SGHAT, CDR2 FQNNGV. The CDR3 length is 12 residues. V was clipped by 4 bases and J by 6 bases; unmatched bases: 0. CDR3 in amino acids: CASSSGGNIQYF. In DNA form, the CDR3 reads TGTGCCAGCAGCTCAGGGGGAAACATTCAGTACTTC.